A single TCR beta chain is shown here with its context. The target antigen is unknown. A second about 6 to 12 cycle PCR used barcoded and J-beta primers. Each CDR3 protein is one row after TCRdb ran MiXCR on the 5' RACE reads. The sample includes 1.5 million to 2 million distinct CDR3 sequences, approximately 32% of them seen just once. The data were obtained in a study of blood T cells in healthy people across ages. CDR1 is MNHEY and CDR2 is SMNVEV in the germline V gene (reference sequence). V trimming: 7 bases; J trimming: 4 bases; junction bases outside the gene matches: 4. The CDR3 covers 13 residues. Study observations and caveats: Strongly correlated with naive T cell percentage was TCR beta diversity.

Input material: blood. The receptor was derived from a woman in her 30s in good health. The rearrangement links TRBV27 to TRBJ2-1; TRBD2 matches at 7 bases. The DNA for the CDR3 is TGTGCCAGCAAATGGGGGGGATACAATGAGCAGTTCTTC. Translation: CASKWGGYNEQFF.